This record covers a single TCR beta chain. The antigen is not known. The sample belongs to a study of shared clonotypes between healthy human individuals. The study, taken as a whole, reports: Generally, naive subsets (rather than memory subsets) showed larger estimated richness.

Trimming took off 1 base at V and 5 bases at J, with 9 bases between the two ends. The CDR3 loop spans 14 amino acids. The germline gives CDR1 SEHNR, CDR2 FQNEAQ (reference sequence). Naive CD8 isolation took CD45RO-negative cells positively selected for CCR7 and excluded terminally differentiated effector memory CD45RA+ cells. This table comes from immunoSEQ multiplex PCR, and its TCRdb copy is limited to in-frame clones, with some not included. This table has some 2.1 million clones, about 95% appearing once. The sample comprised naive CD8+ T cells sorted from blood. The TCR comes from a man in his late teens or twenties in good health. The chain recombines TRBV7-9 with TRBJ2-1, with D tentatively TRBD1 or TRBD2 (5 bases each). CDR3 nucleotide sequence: TGTGCCAGCAGCTTAGGGGGGACCCACAATGAGCAGTTCTTC. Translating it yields CASSLGGTHNEQFF.